This T cell receptor beta chain was captured in a study of T cell responses to AZD1222 COVID-19 vaccine. Study-wide results and caveats: Spike-specific TCR breadth and depth grew following two AZD1222 doses.

Note on this clone: Its antigen remains unknown.

Clones were read by immunoSEQ multiplex PCR, and TCRdb kept only the in-frame ones, dropping some. The sample has 150,000 to 200,000 clones; roughly 92% are singletons. The CDR3 runs 12 residues. Germline CDR1 and CDR2: LNHDA and SQIVND (reference sequence). V lost 8 bases and J lost 4, with 11 bases in between. This clonotype was sampled from an adult in good health. This chain uses TRBV19 with TRBJ1-1; a possible D gene is TRBD1 (5 bases). The sequencing used peripheral blood, collected on day 0 of AZD1222 vaccination. CDR3 sequence reads: CASRRGITEAFF. As DNA, the CDR3 is TGTGCCAGTCGGAGGGGCATCACTGAAGCTTTCTTT. Full variable domain (outside the CDR3, taken from reference TRBV19 and TRBJ1-1): DGGITQSPKYLFRKEGQNVTLSCEQNLNHDAMYWYRQDPGQGLRLIYYSQIVNDFQKGDIAEGYSVSREKKESFPLTVTSAQKNPTAFYLCASRRGITEAFFGQGTRLTVV.